The present entry profiles one TCR beta chain with its context. This CDR3 has 15 amino acids. Germline lookup yields CDR1 SGHTA and CDR2 FQGNSA. Trimming took off 5 bases at V and 1 base at J, with 12 bases between the two ends. These data belong to a study of blood T cell repertoires in COVID-19. About the study: The United States, Italy and Spain provided the acute and convalescent COVID-19 samples. In each case, the material was cDNA or gDNA derived from T cells, B-cell-depleted T cells, or PBMCs.

Here immunoSEQ multiplex PCR was the method, and the copy in TCRdb shows in-frame clones only, minus some. The sample carries around 200,000 clones, approximately 81% recorded once. Cohorts were based on clinical histories the participants reported. V gene TRBV7-2 combines with J gene TRBJ2-1, with D unresolved. Sequenced sample: PBMCs or T cells enriched from blood (not recorded which). This receptor was identified in a man aged 40-49 years who had recovered from COVID-19. CDR3 amino acids: CASSQISGSYNEQFF. The CDR3 DNA reads TGTGCCAGCAGCCAGATATCAGGTTCCTACAATGAGCAGTTCTTC.